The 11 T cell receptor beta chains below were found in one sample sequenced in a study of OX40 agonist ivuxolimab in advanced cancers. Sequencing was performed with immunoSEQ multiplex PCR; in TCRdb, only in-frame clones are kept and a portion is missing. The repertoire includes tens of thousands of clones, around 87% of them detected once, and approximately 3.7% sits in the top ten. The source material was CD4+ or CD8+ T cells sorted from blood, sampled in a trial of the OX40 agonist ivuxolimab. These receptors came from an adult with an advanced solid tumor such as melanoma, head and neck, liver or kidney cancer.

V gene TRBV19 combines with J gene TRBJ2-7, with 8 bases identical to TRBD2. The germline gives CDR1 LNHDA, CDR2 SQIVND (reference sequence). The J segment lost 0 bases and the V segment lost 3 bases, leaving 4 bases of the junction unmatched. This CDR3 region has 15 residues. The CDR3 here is CASSIRGTSSYEQYF. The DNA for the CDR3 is TGTGCCAGTAGTATTCGAGGGACTAGCTCCTACGAGCAGTACTTC.

DNA for the CDR3: TGTGCCAGCAGCTTAAGACTAGCGGTGAATATCAATGAGCAGTTCTTC. Its translation: CASSLRLAVNINEQFF. V and J are TRBV7-6 and TRBJ2-1, with TRBD2 identical over 9 bases. Germline CDR1 and CDR2: SGHVS and FNYEAQ. The V segment lost 2 bases and the J segment 6 bases; nucleotides outside the gene matches: 8. The CDR3 runs 16 residues.

The chain's CDR3 is CASSDGGFQPQHF. Written as DNA, the CDR3 is TGTGCCAGCAGTGATGGAGGGTTTCAGCCCCAGCATTTT. The J gene is TRBJ1-5, the V gene TRBV2; D call uncertain. CDR1 and CDR2 from the germline V gene are SNHLY and FYNNEI. This CDR3 has 13 residues. V shed 3 bases and J shed 6 bases, with 9 bases lying between them.

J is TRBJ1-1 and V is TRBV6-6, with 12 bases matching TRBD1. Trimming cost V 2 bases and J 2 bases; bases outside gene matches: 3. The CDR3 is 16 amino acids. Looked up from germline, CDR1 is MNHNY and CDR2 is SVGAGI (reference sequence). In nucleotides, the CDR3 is TGTGCCAGCAGTTACCGTGGGACAGGGGGCAACACTGAAGCTTTCTTT. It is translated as CASSYRGTGGNTEAFF.

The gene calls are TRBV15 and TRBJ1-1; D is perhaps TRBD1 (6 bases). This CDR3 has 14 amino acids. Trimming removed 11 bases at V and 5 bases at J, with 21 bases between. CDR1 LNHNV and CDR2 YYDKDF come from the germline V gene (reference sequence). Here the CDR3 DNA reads TGTGCCTCCGGTTCGGACAGAGAAGGGACTGAAGCTTTCTTT. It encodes CASGSDREGTEAFF.

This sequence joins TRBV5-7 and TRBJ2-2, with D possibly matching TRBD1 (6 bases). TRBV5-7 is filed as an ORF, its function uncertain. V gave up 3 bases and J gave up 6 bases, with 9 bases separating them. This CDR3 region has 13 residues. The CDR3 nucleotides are TGTGCCAGCAGCTACAGGGAAGCCGGGGAGCTGTTTTTT. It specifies CASSYREAGELFF.

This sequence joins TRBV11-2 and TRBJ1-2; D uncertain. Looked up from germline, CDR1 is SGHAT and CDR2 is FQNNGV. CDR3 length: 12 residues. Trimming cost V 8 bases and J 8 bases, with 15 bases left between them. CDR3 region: CASGDISLGYTF. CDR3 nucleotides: TGTGCCAGCGGGGATATAAGCTTAGGCTACACCTTC.

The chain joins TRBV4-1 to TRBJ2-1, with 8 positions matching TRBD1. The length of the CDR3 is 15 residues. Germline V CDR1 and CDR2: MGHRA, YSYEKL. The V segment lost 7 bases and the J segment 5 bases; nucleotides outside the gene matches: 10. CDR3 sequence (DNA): TGCGCCAGCACCCGGGACAGGATGACCGACAATGAGCAGTTCTTC. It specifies CASTRDRMTDNEQFF.

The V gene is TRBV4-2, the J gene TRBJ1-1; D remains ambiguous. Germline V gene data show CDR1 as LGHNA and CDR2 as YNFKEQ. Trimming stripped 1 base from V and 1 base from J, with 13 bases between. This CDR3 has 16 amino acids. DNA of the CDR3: TGTGCCAGCAGCCAAGGATCCGACCGGCGGAACACTGAAGCTTTCTTT. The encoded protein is CASSQGSDRRNTEAFF.

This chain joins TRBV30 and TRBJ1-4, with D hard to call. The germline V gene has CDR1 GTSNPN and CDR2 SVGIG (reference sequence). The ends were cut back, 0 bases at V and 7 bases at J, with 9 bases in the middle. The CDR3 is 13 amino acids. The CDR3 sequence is CAWSVGSGEKLFF. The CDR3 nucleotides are TGTGCCTGGAGTGTAGGTTCGGGTGAAAAACTGTTTTTT.

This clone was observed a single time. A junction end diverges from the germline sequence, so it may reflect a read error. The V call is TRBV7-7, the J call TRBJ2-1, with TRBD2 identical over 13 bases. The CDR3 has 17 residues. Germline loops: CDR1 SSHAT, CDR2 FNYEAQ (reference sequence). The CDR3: CASSLRLAGGLGNEQFF. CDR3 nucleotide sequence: TGTGCTAGCAGCCTGAGACTAGCGGGAGGCTTGGGGAATGAGCAGTTCTTC. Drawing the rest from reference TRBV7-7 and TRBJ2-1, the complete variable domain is GAGVSQSPRYKVTKRGQDVTLRCDPISSHATLYWYQQALGQGPEFLTYFNYEAQPDKSGLPSDRFSAERPEGSISTLTIQRTEQRDSAMYRCASSLRLAGGLGNEQFFGPGTRLTVL.